The 20 T cell receptor beta chains listed next were all sequenced from one sample in a study of patients and donors after allogeneic stem cell transplantation (dated by TCRdb to the early 2020s). Receptor amplification or capture employed RT-PCR. Data came from a NextSeq 550. TCRdb handled the public reads itself, with Q25 trimming in fastp and clone calling in MiXCR, and kept productive beta chains. Rows with one shared CDR3 protein collapse into an entry with the most common genes and DNA. Recorded for this sample are about 200,000 distinct CDR3 sequences; 40% to 45% of them occurred a single time. 33% of the sample is held by the ten biggest clonotypes. The sample comprised blood, either unsorted or a sorted T cell fraction (not recorded which). These receptors were taken from a human donor who was either an allogeneic HSCT recipient or a stem cell or donor lymphocyte infusion donor (not recorded which). It is not recorded whose cells these are; they may come from a transplant donor.

J is TRBJ2-1 and V is TRBV28; TRBD2 matches at 8 bases. J gave up 7 bases and V 5 bases, and 10 bases lay outside the gene matches. This CDR3 is built from 15 residues. Germline V gene data show CDR1 as MDHEN and CDR2 as SYDVKM. The CDR3 loop is CASSPAGTRNNEQFF. The CDR3 region has the DNA TGTGCCAGCAGTCCCGCCGGGACTAGAAATAATGAGCAGTTCTTC. Full variable domain (outside the CDR3, taken from reference TRBV28 and TRBJ2-1): DVKVTQSSRYLVKRTGEKVFLECVQDMDHENMFWYRQDPGLGLRLIYFSYDVKMKEKGDIPEGYSVSREKKERFSLILESASTNQTSMYLCASSPAGTRNNEQFFGPGTRLTVL.

The CDR3, as DNA: TGCAGCGTTCACAAACCGCTAGCGAGCACAGATACGCAGTATTTT. Translated: CSVHKPLASTDTQYF. The chain links TRBV29-1 to TRBJ2-3; D possibly corresponds to TRBD2 (6 bases). CDR1 and CDR2 (germline): SQVTM, ANQGSEA. Trimming stripped 5 bases from V and 0 bases from J, with 15 bases between. The CDR3 is 15 amino acids.

This chain connects TRBV23-1 to TRBJ1-5; a possible D gene is TRBD1 (6 bases). TRBV23-1 is an open reading frame, and its role is uncertain. V was shortened by 11 bases and J by 7 bases, with 18 bases between the two germline ends. CDR3 length: 13 residues. CDR3 region: CAGVLRQAQPQHF. CDR3 bases: TGCGCCGGGGTGCTAAGACAGGCGCAGCCCCAGCATTTT.

The gene calls are TRBV6-2 or TRBV6-3 and TRBJ2-7, with 8 positions matching TRBD1. CDR1 and CDR2 from the germline V gene are MNHEY and SVGEGT. The CDR3 is 16 residues long. Trimming took 2 bases from V and 0 from J; bases not matched to a gene: 6. CDR3 loop: CASSYPRQGSSYEQYF. CDR3 DNA sequence: TGTGCCAGCAGTTACCCCCGACAGGGGAGCTCCTACGAGCAGTACTTC.

The chain employs TRBV7-2 and TRBJ1-2; tentative D call: TRBD1 (6 bases). Trimming cost V 1 base and J 2 bases, with 17 bases left between them. The germline V gene has CDR1 SGHTA and CDR2 FQGNSA. The CDR3 has 17 amino acids. The CDR3 loop is CASSLEYRDRGNYGYTF. CDR3 bases: TGTGCCAGCAGCTTAGAGTACAGGGATCGAGGAAACTATGGCTACACCTTC.

Here the CDR3 DNA reads TGCGCCAGCAGCCAAACAGGCGGCTATGGCTACACCTTC. Encoded protein: CASSQTGGYGYTF. The V and J genes are TRBV4-3 and TRBJ1-2; perhaps TRBD1 as D (5 bases). CDR1 and CDR2 from the germline V gene are LGHNA and YSLEER. V was trimmed by 2 bases and J by 4 bases, leaving 8 bases between them. The length of the CDR3 is 13 residues.

The chain uses TRBV28 and TRBJ1-5; 8 bases are shared with TRBD1. The CDR3 totals 15 residues. The trim removed 6 bases at V and 5 bases at J, leaving 9 bases unmatched. Germline V CDR1 and CDR2: MDHEN, SYDVKM. CDR3 nucleotide sequence: TGTGCCAGCAGCCTGCAGGGGGCGCATCATCAGCCCCAGCATTTT. It encodes CASSLQGAHHQPQHF. Variable domain in full (rest from reference TRBV28 and TRBJ1-5): DVKVTQSSRYLVKRTGEKVFLECVQDMDHENMFWYRQDPGLGLRLIYFSYDVKMKEKGDIPEGYSVSREKKERFSLILESASTNQTSMYLCASSLQGAHHQPQHFGDGTRLSIL.

This chain joins TRBV20-1 and TRBJ2-7; TRBD1 might be the D (5 bases). The CDR3 is made up of 14 amino acids. V gave up 2 bases and J gave up 3 bases, with 14 bases separating them. Germline CDR1 DFQATT, CDR2 SNEGSKA (reference sequence). The chain's CDR3 is CSARQAGSIYEQYF. The CDR3 DNA reads as TGCAGTGCTAGACAGGCAGGGTCCATCTACGAGCAGTACTTC.

The V and J genes are TRBV5-4 and TRBJ2-7; 7 bases are shared with TRBD1. This CDR3 comprises 15 residues. With V trimmed by 2 bases and J by 0 bases, 5 bases remained unmatched. Germline V gene sequence: CDR1 SGHNT, CDR2 YYREEE (reference sequence). The CDR3 loop is CASSLQGSSSYEQYF. The CDR3 nucleotides read TGTGCCAGCAGCTTACAGGGGAGTTCCTCCTACGAGCAGTACTTC. The full variable domain, rest sourced from reference TRBV5-4 and TRBJ2-7, is ETGVTQSPTHLIKTRGQQVTLRCSSQSGHNTVSWYQQALGQGPQFIFQYYREEENGRGNFPPRFSGLQFPNYSSELNVNALELDDSALYLCASSLQGSSSYEQYFGPGTRLTVT.

This sequence joins TRBV25-1 and TRBJ2-2, with TRBD2 identical over 9 bases. This CDR3 has 14 residues. V lost 7 bases, J lost 7 bases, and 7 bases stayed unmatched. Germline V gene lookup returns CDR1 MGHDK and CDR2 SYGVNS. The CDR3 region has the DNA TGTGCCAGCACCCCGGCGGGGGGGAACGGGGAGCTGTTTTTT. Protein: CASTPAGGNGELFF.

This clonotype was detected only a few times. The chain carries TRBV12-3 or TRBV12-4 and TRBJ1-1; TRBD1 is a possible D gene (5 bases). The germline V and J ends were trimmed by 7 bases and 2 bases, with 17 bases remaining between them. This CDR3 is 15 amino acids long. CDR3 coding DNA: TGTGCCAGCACCCTTCGGGGCACCCTTAACACTGAAGCTTTCTTT. This encodes CASTLRGTLNTEAFF.

J is TRBJ2-7 and V is TRBV20-1; D not certain. The CDR3 runs to 12 residues. Germline V gene lookup returns CDR1 DFQATT and CDR2 SNEGSKA (reference sequence). Trimming shortened V by 6 bases and J by 5 bases, and 14 bases separated the two germline ends. DNA of the CDR3: TGCAGTGCGGACGACGGAGCCCACGAGCAGTACTTC. Encoded protein: CSADDGAHEQYF.

This sequence joins TRBV10-3 and TRBJ1-4; D is perhaps TRBD1 (5 bases). Trimming removed 10 bases at V and 1 base at J, with 10 bases between. Germline CDR1 reads ENHRY; CDR2 reads SYGVKD. This CDR3 comprises 13 residues. Written as DNA, the CDR3 is TGTGCCACCTCAGGGCAAACTAATGAAAAACTGTTTTTT. Translating gives CATSGQTNEKLFF.

This clonotype was recorded a few times. The rearrangement uses TRBV5-5 and TRBJ1-4, with D unresolved. This CDR3 has 18 amino acids. Trimming took off 4 bases at V and 5 bases at J, with 24 bases between the two ends. CDR1 and CDR2 from the germline V gene are SGHKS and YYEKEE (reference sequence). The CDR3 DNA reads TGTGCCAGCAGCCCCATTGGGTACAGCTTAGTTGGAAATGAAAAACTGTTTTTT. It yields the protein CASSPIGYSLVGNEKLFF.

The rearrangement links TRBV15 to TRBJ1-1; unclear D gene. There are 14 residues in the CDR3. V was cut by 2 bases and J by 1 base, with 8 bases left in between. CDR1 and CDR2 from the germline V gene are LNHNV and YYDKDF (reference sequence). The DNA for the CDR3 is TGTGCCACCAGCAGAAAAACAGCGAACACTGAAGCTTTCTTT. Translated, it gives CATSRKTANTEAFF.

The rearrangement joins TRBV6-2 or TRBV6-3 to TRBJ1-1; D gene unclear. This CDR3 has 13 amino acids. Trimming left V 2 bases short and J 0 bases short, with 4 bases between. The germline gives CDR1 MNHEY, CDR2 SVGEGT. The CDR3 reads CASSYEMNTEAFF. The CDR3 DNA reads as TGTGCCAGCAGTTACGAAATGAACACTGAAGCTTTCTTT.

In its sample, this clonotype was seen a few times. CDR3 coding DNA: TGTGCCAGCAGCCCACCTAGCGCAGATACGCAGTATTTT. It translates to CASSPPSADTQYF. This chain joins TRBV9 and TRBJ2-3, with a tentative D call TRBD2 (6 bases). Trimming stripped 4 bases from V and 4 bases from J, with 10 bases between. The germline gives CDR1 SGDLS, CDR2 YYNGEE. The CDR3 length is 13 residues.

On this clonotype itself: One end of the junction is discordant with germline, which a read error may explain. The genes are TRBV15 and TRBJ1-1; no clear D gene. CDR3 size: 14 residues. The germline gives CDR1 LNHNV, CDR2 YYDKDF (reference sequence). DNA for the CDR3: TGTGCCACCAGCAGCCTTACAGAGAACTCTGAAGCTTTCTTT. Protein sequence: CATSSLTENSEAFF. The entire variable domain, with the rest obtained from reference TRBV15 and TRBJ1-1, is as follows: DAMVIQNPRYQVTQFGKPVTLSCSQTLNHNVMYWYQQKSSQAPKLLFHYYDKDFNNEADTPDNFQSRRPNTSFCFLDIRSPGLGDTAMYLCATSSLTENSEAFFGQGTRLTVV.

This clonotype was observed a single time. The chain links TRBV4-1 to TRBJ2-7, with 9 nucleotides matching TRBD1. Germline CDR1 MGHRA, CDR2 YSYEKL. The CDR3 runs 15 residues. The junction had 7 bases not matched to a gene; V was cut back by 3 bases and J by 4 bases. CDR3 protein: CASSHPGQGLYEQYF. The CDR3 DNA reads as TGCGCCAGCAGCCACCCGGGACAGGGTTTGTACGAGCAGTACTTC.

The rearrangement links TRBV12-3 or TRBV12-4 to TRBJ1-3; D ambiguous. This CDR3 is 15 amino acids long. Trimming shortened V by 3 bases and J by 5 bases, and 14 bases separated the two germline ends. The CDR3 DNA is TGTGCCAGCAGTTTCGACCGGTCCTGGCGAAACACCATATATTTT. This gives the protein CASSFDRSWRNTIYF.